These 14 T cell receptor beta chains were all obtained from the same sample, sequenced in a study of cytomegalovirus exposure and HLA in healthy donors. PCR was performed using 60 Vbeta and 13 Jbeta primers. The repertoire was sequenced with immunoSEQ multiplex PCR; TCRdb's copy has only in-frame clones and lacks some. Of around 210,000 clones in the sample, around 80% are singletons; the top ten hold approximately 0.49%. The sequenced sample consisted of PBMCs. The receptors were gathered from a boy between 5 and 17 years old in good health and CMV-seronegative.

The chain employs TRBV10-1 and TRBJ2-5; 7 bases are a match to TRBD2. The CDR3 spans 14 residues. Germline lookup yields CDR1 WNHNN and CDR2 SYGVQD (reference sequence). Trimming at V came to 3 bases and at J to 1 base, leaving 2 bases not matched to a gene. Here the CDR3 DNA reads TGCGCCAGCAGTGAAAGCGGGGCCCAAGAGACCCAGTACTTC. This translates into CASSESGAQETQYF.

This clone has just one count. The chain has TRBV27 and TRBJ1-1, with 9 nucleotides matching TRBD1. The CDR3 loop spans 15 amino acids. Germline CDR1 MNHEY, CDR2 SMNVEV (reference sequence). J was trimmed by 4 bases and V by 0 bases; bases with no gene match: 3. This CDR3 reads CASSLSRTGATEAFF. The CDR3 DNA reads TGTGCCAGCAGTTTATCGCGGACAGGGGCCACTGAAGCTTTCTTT.

This chain links TRBV10-1 with TRBJ2-1, with 14 bases aligning to TRBD2. Germline V gene lookup returns CDR1 WNHNN and CDR2 SYGVQD (reference sequence). The CDR3 is 16 residues long. V shed 4 bases and J 8 bases; nucleotides not matched to a gene: 7. The CDR3 coding sequence is TGCGCCAGCAGTGCGGGGACTAGCGGGAGAAGTCATGAGCAGTTCTTC. Its protein product is CASSAGTSGRSHEQFF.

The chain links TRBV18 to TRBJ1-1, with D unresolved. The CDR3 sequence is 13 residues long. The V end lost 1 base, the J end lost 1 base, and 4 bases lay between the germline ends. The germline CDR1 and CDR2 sequences are KGHSH and LQKENI. CDR3 region: CASSPRQNTEAFF. DNA of the CDR3: TGTGCCAGCTCACCACGACAGAACACTGAAGCTTTCTTT.

The V and J genes are TRBV10-3 and TRBJ1-5, with D possibly TRBD1 on 5 matching bases. Trimming stripped 10 bases from V and 7 bases from J, with 23 bases between. There are 15 residues in the CDR3. Germline CDR1 reads ENHRY; CDR2 reads SYGVKD. In nucleotides, the CDR3 is TGTGCCACCCAACCTGGACAAATGGTAGAACAGCCCCAGCATTTT. Its translation is CATQPGQMVEQPQHF.

This clone was observed a handful of times. The rearrangement uses TRBV2 and TRBJ1-4, with 9 bases that match TRBD1. V shed 7 bases and J 8 bases; nucleotides not matched to a gene: 8. Germline V CDR1 and CDR2: SNHLY, FYNNEI. This CDR3 spans 14 amino acids. The DNA for the CDR3 is TGTGCCAGCATCCAGGACAGGGGTGTCGAAAAACTGTTTTTT. This encodes CASIQDRGVEKLFF.

About this clone itself: This same CDR3 is encoded by further DNA sequences in the sample. This sequence joins TRBV5-1 and TRBJ1-2, with D hard to call. Germline V CDR1 and CDR2: SGHRS, YFSETQ. Trimming took off 0 bases at V and 4 bases at J, with 7 bases between the two ends. This CDR3 is built from 13 residues. This CDR3 reads CASSLDGGYGYTF. The CDR3 DNA reads TGCGCCAGCAGCTTGGACGGCGGCTATGGCTACACCTTC.

The chain couples TRBV30 to TRBJ2-7; D is possibly TRBD1 (6 bases). Between the trimmed V and J ends, which lost 2 bases and 0 bases, there was a span of 17 bases. The CDR3 is 16 amino acids. The germline gives CDR1 GTSNPN, CDR2 SVGIG (reference sequence). The CDR3 DNA follows: TGTGCCTGGAGTTCGCGAGATTTAGGGGGCTCCTACGAGCAGTACTTC. This codes for CAWSSRDLGGSYEQYF.

The V and J genes are TRBV4-2 and TRBJ2-7, with TRBD2 matching 10 bases. Trimming cost V 0 bases and J 5 bases; bases outside gene matches: 13. This CDR3 contains 18 residues. In germline, CDR1 is LGHNA, CDR2 YNFKEQ. CDR3 protein: CASSQETALAGDSDEQYF. The CDR3 DNA follows: TGTGCCAGCAGCCAAGAAACGGCCCTAGCGGGAGATTCCGACGAGCAGTACTTC.

This chain uses TRBV5-1 with TRBJ2-7, with D maybe TRBD2 (6 bases). The CDR3 sequence is 14 residues long. Germline-derived CDR1 and CDR2 are SGHRS and YFSETQ. The V end was cut by 4 bases, the J end by 3 bases, with 14 bases between. The CDR3 region has the DNA TGCGCCAGCAGCCCACTAGCCCTCAACTACGAGCAGTACTTC. Protein sequence: CASSPLALNYEQYF. The entire variable domain, with the rest obtained from reference TRBV5-1 and TRBJ2-7, is as follows: KAGVTQTPRYLIKTRGQQVTLSCSPISGHRSVSWYQQTPGQGLQFLFEYFSETQRNKGNFPGRFSGRQFSNSRSEMNVSTLELGDSALYLCASSPLALNYEQYFGPGTRLTVT.

This chain joins TRBV6-1 and TRBJ2-7; no clear D gene. The CDR3 runs 13 residues. CDR1 is MNHNS and CDR2 is SASEGT in the germline V gene. Trimming took off 3 bases at V and 5 bases at J, with 11 bases between the two ends. The CDR3 region has the DNA TGTGCCAGCAGTGATAAACCTGCAGACGAGCAGTACTTC. It yields the protein CASSDKPADEQYF.

The chain couples TRBV13 to TRBJ1-1; D is uncertain. Trimming stripped 1 base from V and 0 bases from J, with 9 bases between. Germline lookup yields CDR1 PRHDT and CDR2 FYEKMQ (reference sequence). This CDR3 spans 15 amino acids. CDR3 sequence reads: CASSLASGMNTEAFF. The CDR3 nucleotides are TGTGCCAGCAGCTTAGCTTCCGGGATGAACACTGAAGCTTTCTTT.

The rearrangement uses TRBV4-1 and TRBJ2-2, with D possibly matching TRBD1 (5 bases). The CDR3 runs to 16 residues. With 1 base removed from V and 6 bases from J, the gap between germline ends came to 15 bases. Germline CDR1 MGHRA, CDR2 YSYEKL. In DNA form, the CDR3 reads TGCGCCAGCAGCCAAGCACAAGGGGCTCTCGCCGGGGAGCTGTTTTTT. Protein product: CASSQAQGALAGELFF.

The chain recombines TRBV19 with TRBJ1-2; tentative D call: TRBD1 (5 bases). This CDR3 has 15 residues. The V and J ends lost 0 bases and 3 bases respectively, with 11 bases between them. CDR1 is LNHDA, CDR2 SQIVND, per germline (reference sequence). CDR3 nucleotide sequence: TGTGCCAGTAGTATAGAAAGGGGCCAGCACTATGGCTACACCTTC. Encoded protein: CASSIERGQHYGYTF. The entire variable domain, with the rest obtained from reference TRBV19 and TRBJ1-2, is as follows: DGGITQSPKYLFRKEGQNVTLSCEQNLNHDAMYWYRQDPGQGLRLIYYSQIVNDFQKGDIAEGYSVSREKKESFPLTVTSAQKNPTAFYLCASSIERGQHYGYTFGSGTRLTVV.